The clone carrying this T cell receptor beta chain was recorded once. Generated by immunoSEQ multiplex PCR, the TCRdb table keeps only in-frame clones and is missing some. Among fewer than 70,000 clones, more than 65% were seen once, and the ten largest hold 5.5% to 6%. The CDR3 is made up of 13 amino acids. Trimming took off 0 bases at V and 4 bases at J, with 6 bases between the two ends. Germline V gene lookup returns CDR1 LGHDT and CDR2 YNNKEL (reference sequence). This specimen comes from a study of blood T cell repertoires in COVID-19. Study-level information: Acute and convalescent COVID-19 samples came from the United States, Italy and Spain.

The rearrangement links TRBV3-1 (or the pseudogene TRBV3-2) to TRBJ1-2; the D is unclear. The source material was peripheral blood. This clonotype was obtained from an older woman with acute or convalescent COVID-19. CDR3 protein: CASSQDLVYGYTF. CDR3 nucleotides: TGTGCCAGCAGCCAAGATCTAGTCTATGGCTACACCTTC.